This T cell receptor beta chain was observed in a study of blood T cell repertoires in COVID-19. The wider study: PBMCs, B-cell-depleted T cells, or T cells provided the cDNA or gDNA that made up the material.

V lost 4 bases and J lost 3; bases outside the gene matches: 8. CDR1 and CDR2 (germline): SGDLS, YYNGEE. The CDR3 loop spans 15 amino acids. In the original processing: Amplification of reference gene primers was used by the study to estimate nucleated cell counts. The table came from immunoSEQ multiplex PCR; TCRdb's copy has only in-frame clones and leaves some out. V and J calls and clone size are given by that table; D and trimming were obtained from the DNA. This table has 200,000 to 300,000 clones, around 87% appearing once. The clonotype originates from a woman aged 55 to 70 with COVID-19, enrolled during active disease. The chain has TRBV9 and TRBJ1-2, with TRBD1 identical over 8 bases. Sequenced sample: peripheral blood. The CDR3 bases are TGTGCCAGCAGCTTAAGGACAGGGATGGACTATGGCTACACCTTC. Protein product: CASSLRTGMDYGYTF.